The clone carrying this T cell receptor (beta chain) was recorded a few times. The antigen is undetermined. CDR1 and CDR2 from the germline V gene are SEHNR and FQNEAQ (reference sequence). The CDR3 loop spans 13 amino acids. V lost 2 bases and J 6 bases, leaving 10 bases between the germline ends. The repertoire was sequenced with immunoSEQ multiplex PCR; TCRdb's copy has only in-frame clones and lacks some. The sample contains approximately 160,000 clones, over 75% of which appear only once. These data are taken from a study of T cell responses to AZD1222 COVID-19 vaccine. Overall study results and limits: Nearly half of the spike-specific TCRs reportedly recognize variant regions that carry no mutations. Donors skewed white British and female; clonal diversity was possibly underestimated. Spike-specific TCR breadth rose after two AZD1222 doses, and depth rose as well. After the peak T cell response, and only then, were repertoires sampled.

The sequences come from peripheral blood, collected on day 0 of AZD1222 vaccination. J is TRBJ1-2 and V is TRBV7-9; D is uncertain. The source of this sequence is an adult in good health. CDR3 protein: CASSLLDQDGYTF. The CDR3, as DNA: TGTGCCAGCAGCTTACTCGACCAGGATGGCTACACCTTC.